This T cell receptor (beta chain) was recovered during a study of T cells in localized non-small cell lung cancer. TCRdb's table, derived via immunoSEQ multiplex PCR, lists solely in-frame clones and lacks some. This table has tens of thousands of clones, around 86% appearing once. CDR1 and CDR2 (germline): LNHNV, YYDKDF (reference sequence). V lost 0 bases to trimming and J lost 5 bases; unmatched junction nucleotides: 7. The CDR3 loop spans 16 amino acids. This TCR came from a woman aged 35-75 years with stage I lung adenocarcinoma. The chain is built from TRBV15 and TRBJ1-2; 9 bases fit TRBD1. This material consisted of peripheral blood, taken before any cancer treatment. CDR3 region: CATSRDGGDRAYGYTF. The CDR3 bases are TGTGCCACCAGCAGAGATGGCGGGGACAGGGCTTATGGCTACACCTTC.